This record covers a single TCR beta chain. Its antigen is currently unknown. These data are taken from a study of cytomegalovirus exposure and HLA in healthy donors. Use of 60 Vbeta and 13 Jbeta primers characterized the PCR. Repertoires were generated with immunoSEQ multiplex PCR, while TCRdb's copy carries only in-frame clones and drops some. This sample yields approximately 150,000 clones, of which around four fifths are seen a single time; around 1.3% belongs to the top ten. Notes on the study in general: An ancestry cluster, one associated with Asian ancestry, reportedly showed fewer N-insertions than the approximately 670-donor mean in a later analysis. It was in a later analysis that TCR association rates were seen to vary by HLA locus, highest for DRB1 and lowest for HLA-C. The authors listed some 150 TCR beta chains as cytomegalovirus-associated. For most subjects, TCR beta sequences were reported to predict HLA-A and HLA-B alleles with accuracy.

Sequenced: PBMCs. This TCR was recovered from a woman aged 45-65 years in good health and CMV-seronegative.

The DNA for the CDR3 is TGCAGCGCCCCTGACAGGGGCGAAGGGGGCAATGAGCAGTTCTTC. It yields the protein CSAPDRGEGGNEQFF. V is TRBV29-1 and J is TRBJ2-1; 8 bases agree with TRBD1. Germline CDR1 and CDR2: SQVTM and ANQGSEA. The CDR3 runs to 15 residues. The V gene end was trimmed by 7 bases and the J gene end by 6 bases; junction bases not matched to a gene: 14.